Shown below are 6 T cell receptor beta chains from a single sample sequenced in a study of STAT3 mutations in large granular lymphocyte leukemia (dated by TCRdb to about 2019). The paper as a whole reports these results and caveats: Every T-LGLL patient showed at least one immunodominant TCRbeta clonotype, and about half showed multiple immunodominant subclonotypes.

Library preparation was by the immunoSEQ multiplex PCR assay. TCRdb carries this immuneACCESS record with in-frame sequences only. Its versions omit some clonotypes, under half of them owing to an unresolved V gene in the studies checked, with the rest unexplained. Here the sample has over 10,000 clones; about 70% occur a single time. The ten most abundant clones make up about 50% of the sample. These receptors have no known antigen. What was sequenced was peripheral blood mononuclear cells. The receptors derive from a man in his sixties with T-cell large granular lymphocyte leukemia. Some clones in this sample may be carry-over from other donors' samples. The age is the age at diagnosis.

The chain couples TRBV25-1 to TRBJ1-2; tentative D call: TRBD1 (6 bases). This CDR3 has 14 amino acids. Trimming pared 5 bases from V and 8 bases from J, leaving 18 bases between. CDR1 is MGHDK and CDR2 is SYGVNS in the germline V gene. The CDR3 DNA follows: TGTGCCAGCAGTCCCGAGTGGGGGGCAAGAGGCTACACCTTC. Translating gives CASSPEWGARGYTF.

The chain employs TRBV10-3 and TRBJ1-3, with 7 nucleotides matching TRBD1. Germline V lookup: CDR1 ENHRY, CDR2 SYGVKD. There are 16 residues in the CDR3. V gave up 6 bases and J gave up 0 bases; unmatched junction bases: 8. The CDR3 coding sequence is TGTGCCATCAGGGGTGGGACAGTCAACTCTGGAAACACCATATATTTT. Its translation is CAIRGGTVNSGNTIYF.

CDR3 sequence reads: CASSSDRSTGELFF. The CDR3 DNA sequence: TGTGCCAGCAGCTCGGACCGGAGTACCGGGGAGCTGTTTTTT. V is TRBV11-2 and J is TRBJ2-2; D uncertain. Per the germline V gene, CDR1 is SGHAT and CDR2 is FQNNGV. The ends were cut back, 4 bases at V and 5 bases at J, with 11 bases in the middle. The CDR3 covers 14 residues.

The J gene is TRBJ2-7, the V gene TRBV30; D might be TRBD1 or TRBD2, each matching 5 bases. The germline V gene has CDR1 GTSNPN and CDR2 SVGIG (reference sequence). CDR3 length equals 14 residues. Trimming pared 0 bases from V and 6 bases from J, leaving 15 bases between. Written as DNA, the CDR3 is TGTGCCTGGAGTGTCGAGGGGACCTTGAGCGAGCAGTACTTC. Protein sequence: CAWSVEGTLSEQYF.

The chain recombines TRBV27 with TRBJ2-5; D is ambiguous. Trimming pared 4 bases from V and 0 bases from J, leaving 3 bases between. Germline V lookup: CDR1 MNHEY, CDR2 SMNVEV (reference sequence). The CDR3 contains 12 residues. CDR3 amino acids: CASSSNQETQYF. Here the CDR3 DNA reads TGTGCCAGCAGTTCCAACCAAGAGACCCAGTACTTC.

The chain couples TRBV29-1 to TRBJ2-3; 8 bases line up with TRBD1. Losses at the gene ends were 6 bases for V and 1 base for J; bases not matched to a gene: 6. From germline, CDR1 is SQVTM and CDR2 ANQGSEA. CDR3 size: 14 residues. This chain's CDR3 is CSVDGTGRTDTQYF. The CDR3, as DNA: TGCAGCGTGGACGGGACAGGTCGCACAGATACGCAGTATTTT.